What follows describes a single TCR beta chain. Antigen specificity is unknown. V was pared by 2 bases and J by 1 base, with 15 bases between. This CDR3 has 16 amino acids. Germline CDR1 is MNHEY and CDR2 is SVGAGI. Via MiXCR, TCRdb re-called the PCR reads. Of 25,000 to 30,000 clones listed, about 15% were seen once; the top ten hold roughly 4.2%. No treatment had been given to any patient before thyroid surgery. The record originates from a study of metastatic and nonmetastatic thyroid tumors. Notes on the study in general: Reportedly, malignant thyroid tumors had significantly higher TCR beta diversity than benign nodules, in blood and tumor.

This TCR derives from a female donor with papillary thyroid cancer or a benign thyroid nodule (not recorded which). Some clones in this sample may be carry-over from other donors' samples. Sample: blood. The J gene is TRBJ2-7, the V gene TRBV6-5; TRBD2 might be the D (6 bases). CDR3: CASSYARPRESYEQYF. DNA of the CDR3: TGTGCCAGCAGTTACGCAAGACCCCGGGAGTCCTACGAGCAGTACTTC.